Here is one T cell receptor beta chain with its context. Its antigen is still unknown. This sample was taken from a study of cytomegalovirus exposure and HLA in healthy donors. Study findings and constraints: An observed cluster of highly shared sequence variants was recorded as a likely sequencing artifact.

60 Vbeta and 13 Jbeta primers were used in PCR. Authors' data handling: Unique TCR beta chains totaled some 80 million in a later count, with around 11 million of them shared. The data were produced by immunoSEQ multiplex PCR, yet TCRdb's version contains in-frame clones alone and is incomplete. The V and J calls and the clone size are those of that table, but D and trimming were determined from the DNA. The sample has approximately 97,000 clones, 79% seen once. Regarding donors, all were healthy bone marrow donors. The CDR3 consists of 12 residues. Trimming stripped 4 bases from V and 5 bases from J, with 11 bases between. The germline gives CDR1 GTSNPN, CDR2 SVGIG (reference sequence).

The chain combines TRBV30 with TRBJ1-2; no reliable D call. The TCR sequence derives from a male donor in good health and CMV-seropositive. The sample comprised PBMCs. The CDR3 is CAWMLGSYGYTF. DNA of the CDR3: TGTGCCTGGATGCTCGGGAGTTATGGCTACACCTTC.